A single sample is the source of the 7 T cell receptor beta chains below, sequenced in a study of CD8 T cells in ankylosing spondylitis. TCRdb used MiXCR to reprocess the 5' RACE reads, holding one entry per CDR3 protein. This sample has some 63,000 distinct CDR3 sequences, with 6.2% found just once. Sequencing input: synovial fluid, either unsorted or a sorted T cell fraction (not recorded which). The receptors here all came from a male donor with ankylosing spondylitis.

The chain employs TRBV28 and TRBJ2-1, with D unclear. The V gene's germline CDR1 is MDHEN and CDR2 SYDVKM. Trimming took 5 bases from V and 3 from J, leaving 14 bases between them. The CDR3 spans 15 residues. The CDR3 DNA follows: TGTGCCAGCAGTCCACGGCTGTCTGGCTACAATGAGCAGTTCTTC. It yields the protein CASSPRLSGYNEQFF.

This clonotype turned up a few times. The V gene is TRBV19, the J gene TRBJ2-3; D is perhaps TRBD2 (7 bases). V shed 10 bases and J shed 5 bases, with 22 bases lying between them. The CDR3 length is 15 residues. Germline V gene data show CDR1 as LNHDA and CDR2 as SQIVND (reference sequence). CDR3 residues: CATHHSGGSGDTQYF. In DNA, the CDR3 is TGTGCCACCCACCATTCGGGGGGCAGTGGAGATACGCAGTATTTT.

This chain joins TRBV2 and TRBJ2-7, with D maybe TRBD2 (6 bases). This CDR3 is 16 amino acids long. Trimming shortened V by 5 bases and J by 2 bases, and 19 bases separated the two germline ends. Germline assignment: CDR1 SNHLY and CDR2 FYNNEI. CDR3 loop: CASSKFLAQPTYEQYF. The DNA for the CDR3 is TGTGCCAGCAGTAAGTTCCTAGCGCAACCGACCTACGAGCAGTACTTC. The full variable domain, completed using reference TRBV2 and TRBJ2-7, is EPEVTQTPSHQVTQMGQEVILRCVPISNHLYFYWYRQILGQKVEFLVSFYNNEISEKSEIFDDQFSVERPDGSNFTLKIRSTKLEDSAMYFCASSKFLAQPTYEQYFGPGTRLTVT.

This clonotype has ten or more counts. V gene TRBV5-1 combines with J gene TRBJ2-3; D unresolved. CDR3 length: 12 amino acids. Trimming took off 2 bases at V and 4 bases at J, with 5 bases between the two ends. Germline assignment: CDR1 SGHRS and CDR2 YFSETQ. Written as DNA, the CDR3 is TGCGCCAGCAGCTTTGAATCAGATACGCAGTATTTT. It yields the protein CASSFESDTQYF.

This chain links TRBV9 with TRBJ1-5; D not certain. CDR3 length equals 17 residues. V lost 3 bases and J 0 bases, leaving 16 bases between the germline ends. The germline V gene encodes CDR1 SGDLS and CDR2 YYNGEE. The CDR3 protein is CASSAGDGYNSNQPQHF. CDR3 sequence (DNA): TGTGCCAGCAGCGCCGGCGACGGATACAATAGCAATCAGCCCCAGCATTTT.

The V call is TRBV4-3, the J call TRBJ2-7, with 7 positions matching TRBD2. CDR1 and CDR2 (germline): LGHNA, YSLEER. V trimming: 1 base; J trimming: 3 bases; junction bases outside the gene matches: 6. CDR3 length: 15 residues. CDR3 loop: CASSQVWRTSYEQYF. Here the CDR3 DNA reads TGCGCCAGCAGCCAAGTTTGGCGGACTAGCTACGAGCAGTACTTC.

V and J are TRBV14 and TRBJ2-7; D uncertain. The germline V gene has CDR1 SGHDN and CDR2 FVKESK. V was trimmed by 7 bases and J by 0 bases, leaving 10 bases between them. This CDR3 region has 13 residues. CDR3 nucleotides: TGTGCCAGCACAGCGTGGAACTCCTACGAGCAGTACTTC. Translation: CASTAWNSYEQYF.